Below, 8 T cell receptor beta chains from the same sample are listed, as sequenced in a study of blood T cell repertoires in COVID-19. The table came from immunoSEQ multiplex PCR; TCRdb's copy has only in-frame clones and leaves some out. The top ten clones hold 1.9% of a sample with hundreds of thousands of clones, 75% to 90% of them seen once. Specimen: PBMCs or T cells enriched from blood (not recorded which). The receptors were gathered from a woman aged 25-40 years who had been exposed to COVID-19.

The rearrangement joins TRBV7-9 to TRBJ2-1, with D maybe TRBD2 (6 bases). The germline gives CDR1 SEHNR, CDR2 FQNEAQ (reference sequence). CDR3 size: 16 residues. Trimming stripped 5 bases from V and 0 bases from J, with 14 bases between. As DNA, the CDR3 is TGTGCCAGCAGCAACCGAGCGGGCCTCTCCTACAATGAGCAGTTCTTC. This gives the protein CASSNRAGLSYNEQFF.

The CDR3 loop reads CASSHIGQGNYGYTF. DNA of the CDR3: TGCGCCAGCAGCCATATCGGACAGGGAAACTATGGCTACACCTTC. The chain recombines TRBV4-1 with TRBJ1-2, with 8 bases aligning to TRBD1. The V gene's germline CDR1 is MGHRA and CDR2 YSYEKL. After removal of 3 bases from V and 2 bases from J, the junction contained 5 bases not matched to a gene. The CDR3 runs 15 residues.

The chain has TRBV11-2 and TRBJ1-1, with D perhaps matching TRBD1 (5 bases). CDR1 SGHAT and CDR2 FQNNGV come from the germline V gene. V lost 4 bases and J lost 1, with 10 bases in between. The CDR3 is 14 amino acids. CDR3 protein: CASSWLGGNTEAFF. The CDR3 DNA is TGTGCCAGCAGCTGGTTGGGGGGGAACACTGAAGCTTTCTTT.

This chain uses TRBV30 with TRBJ1-2, with 8 bases that match TRBD1. V lost 3 bases to trimming and J lost 4 bases; unmatched junction nucleotides: 7. This CDR3 contains 14 residues. CDR1 is GTSNPN, CDR2 SVGIG, per germline (reference sequence). The CDR3 coding sequence is TGTGCCTGGAGCGTGGACAGGGCTTTCTATGGCTACACCTTC. It specifies CAWSVDRAFYGYTF.

This sequence joins TRBV28 and TRBJ1-5, with TRBD1 matching 7 bases. V lost 7 bases to trimming and J lost 3 bases; unmatched junction nucleotides: 15. The CDR3 covers 17 residues. Looked up from germline, CDR1 is MDHEN and CDR2 is SYDVKM. The CDR3 spells CASTISRTGAFNQPQHF. DNA for the CDR3: TGTGCCAGCACGATAAGCCGAACAGGGGCCTTCAATCAGCCCCAGCATTTT.

This clone turned up a few times. The J gene is TRBJ2-7, the V gene TRBV5-1; the match to TRBD1 covers 9 bases. This CDR3 is built from 13 residues. Per germline, CDR1 SGHRS and CDR2 YFSETQ. Losses at the gene ends were 1 base for V and 6 bases for J; bases not matched to a gene: 2. The DNA for the CDR3 is TGCGCCAGCAGCTTGCGGACAGGGGTCGAGCAGTACTTC. It is translated as CASSLRTGVEQYF.

The V gene is TRBV7-9, the J gene TRBJ2-5, with D possibly TRBD1 on 5 matching bases. Germline V gives CDR1 SEHNR, CDR2 FQNEAQ (reference sequence). CDR3 length: 14 residues. V was trimmed by 1 base and J by 4 bases, leaving 10 bases between them. This CDR3 is CASSLGSGLETQYF. Written as DNA, the CDR3 is TGTGCCAGCAGCTTAGGATCAGGGTTAGAGACCCAGTACTTC.

The gene calls are TRBV6-5 and TRBJ2-7, with 9 bases identical to TRBD1. The germline gives CDR1 MNHEY, CDR2 SVGAGI. The CDR3 is made up of 14 amino acids. J lost 5 bases, V lost 5 bases, and 7 bases had no gene match. CDR3 protein: CASSRRDRAHEQYF. In DNA form, the CDR3 reads TGTGCCAGCAGTCGCCGGGACAGGGCCCACGAGCAGTACTTC.